The clone carrying this T cell receptor (beta chain) appeared a few times. The antigen remains unidentified. TCRdb redid the calling of the 5' RACE reads with MiXCR, one entry per CDR3 protein. The repertoire holds roughly 240,000 distinct CDR3 sequences, with 15% to 20% as singletons. This sample was taken from a study of T-cell memory formation after mild COVID-19. Points from the study as a whole: Clones contracting over day 15 to 85 were CD4/CD8 balanced, with later expanders leaning CD4+. That cross-reactive memory joined was suggested by some responding clones appearing in pre-infection memory.

The CDR3 contains 17 residues. The V segment lost 1 base and the J segment 4 bases; nucleotides outside the gene matches: 8. Germline-derived CDR1 and CDR2 are SGHRS and YFSETQ. The rearrangement uses TRBV5-1 and TRBJ2-2, with 9 positions matching TRBD1. This TCR derives from a man aged 18 to 29 who had mild COVID-19 (a few samples of this study predate the infection). Cell type and time point are not known. What was sequenced was PBMCs or a T cell subset sorted from them (not recorded which). CDR3 residues: CASSLLAQGAVTGELFF. Written as DNA, the CDR3 is TGCGCCAGCAGCTTGCTTGCACAGGGGGCCGTCACCGGGGAGCTGTTTTTT.